This T cell receptor (beta chain) was sequenced during a study of cytomegalovirus exposure and HLA in healthy donors. The PCR had 60 Vbeta and 13 Jbeta primers. Using immunoSEQ multiplex PCR, the repertoire was profiled, and TCRdb retains in-frame clones only, with some absent. The sample consists of around 160,000 clones, approximately 67% of them appearing once. Germline CDR1 is LGHNT and CDR2 is FRNRAP. The CDR3 is made up of 12 amino acids. V shed 1 base and J shed 13 bases, with 10 bases lying between them. As regards this clone: Its specificity is unknown.

Findings of the study overall: There was a cluster of highly shared sequence variants that was likely a sequencing artifact. With DRB1 most and HLA-C fewest, TCR association rates differed between HLA loci in a later analysis. Some V segments could not be told apart, so they were left out, TRBV6-2 and TRBV6-3 among them.

What was sequenced was PBMCs. This chain uses TRBV12-5 with TRBJ2-2; D uncertain. The sequence came from a woman in her late teens or twenties in good health and CMV-seropositive. CDR3 in DNA: TGTGCTAGTGGTTTGGCGGCCGGCGGGCTGTTTTTT. Protein product: CASGLAAGGLFF.